This T cell receptor beta chain was captured by sequencing in a study of tumor-infiltrating lymphocytes in localized non-small cell lung cancer. Germline values: CDR1 SQVTM, CDR2 ANQGSEA. With V trimmed by 7 bases and J by 8 bases, 15 bases remained unmatched. The CDR3 contains 15 residues. Clones were sequenced by immunoSEQ multiplex PCR, and TCRdb holds only the in-frame ones, with some missing. The sample carries 15,000 to 20,000 clones, 65% to 80% recorded once. The sequenced material came from lung tumor tissue. The gene calls are TRBV29-1 and TRBJ2-1, with 9 bases aligning to TRBD2. The TCR comes from a human donor with non-small cell lung cancer. The CDR3, as DNA: TGCAGCGGGTCTAGCGGGATCCATAATGCACATGAGCAGTTCTTC. Translating it yields CSGSSGIHNAHEQFF.